This T cell receptor (beta chain) is from a study of blood T cell repertoires in COVID-19 (dated by TCRdb to the early 2020s). Study-level background: Samples from collaborators originated in the United States, Italy and Spain and spanned both the acute and convalescent phases of COVID-19. Deeply sampled blood TCRbeta repertoires from subjects exposed to, actively infected with, or recovered from COVID-19 were included in the dataset. The repertoires were released in a freely available public database meant as a resource for research on the immune response to SARS-CoV-2. The prospective study material was composed of cDNA or gDNA derived from T cells, B-cell-depleted T cells, or PBMCs. Nearly every sample came with metadata listing a de-identified subject ID, COVID-19 status, age in years and sex. Samples were obtained from the ongoing ImmuneRACE study (first 160 participants) and from 1,254 subjects provided by 6 global collaborators. Where available, HLA class I and class II types were taken from metadata supplied by the sample provider and were not determined by assay-based typing. What the study reported, not specific to this receptor: Clinical and demographic metadata were provided uncurated, with the amount varying by source and participant.

Participants in the prospective study were enrolled through a virtual design, were aged roughly 18 to 100 years, and lived in under 25 United States geographic areas. Cohort assignment in the prospective study relied on participant-reported clinical history from a screening survey and a study questionnaire. Exposed participants had been in contact with someone with a PCR-confirmed or clinician-diagnosed COVID-19 case within 2 weeks of study entry. In the prospective study, mobile phlebotomists collected whole blood, serum and a nasopharyngeal or oropharyngeal swab from each participant. Prospective study participants could optionally give additional blood draws and questionnaires over an approximately 2-month period. Before DNA extraction, prospective study blood samples were shipped either frozen or at room temperature. Comments on this clone: Its cognate antigen has yet to be identified. Per-base quality was not reported, and no clone a single base away is much larger than it.

TCRbeta CDR3 regions were amplified from genomic DNA using the immunoSEQ Assay, a bias-controlled multiplex PCR. The source study handled its data this way. The number of nucleated cells in each sample was estimated from the amplification of reference gene primers within the assay. To quantify the absolute abundance of each unique TCRbeta CDR3 rearrangement, sequence reads were collapsed and filtered. Productive Simpson clonality was computed per sample as the square root of Simpson's diversity index over productive rearrangements. TCRdb took this table from immuneACCESS and kept in-frame rearrangements with V and J called. Such tables lack part of the clones; where checked against another copy, unresolved V genes explain under half of the gap, and the rest is unexplained. That table is the source of V, J and clone size, and D and trimming were worked out from the DNA. This sample lists around 240,000 clones; 75% to 90% were detected once. Just over 0.85% of the sample rests with the top ten.

Input material: PBMCs or T cells enriched from blood (not recorded which). This clonotype was obtained from a man aged 45-60 years who had been exposed to COVID-19.

The CDR3 reads as follows: CASSPQGWAYNEQFF. The sequenced DNA is TGTGCCAGCTCACCACAGGGGTGGGCCTACAATGAGCAGTTCTTC. The chain is encoded by TRBV18 joined to TRBJ2-1; TRBD1 is a possible D gene, resting on 5 matching bases. The CDR3 goes from the cysteine to the phenylalanine over 15 residues. This entry keeps only the CDR3 DNA: 45 bases, framed from base 1. A distance of 9 bases separates the germline ends of V and J, which lose 1 base and 2 bases respectively. The germline V gene gives CDR1 as KGHSH and CDR2 as LQKENI. Beyond the CDR3, the reference TRBV18 and TRBJ2-1 genes provide the residues; the full variable domain reads: NAGVMQNPRHLVRRRGQEARLRCSPMKGHSHVYWYRQLPEEGLKFMVYLQKENIIDESGMPKERFSAEFPKEGPSILRIQQVVRGDSAAYFCASSPQGWAYNEQFFGPGTRLTVL.